This T cell receptor beta chain appears in the sequencing data of a study of neurological immune-mediated disorders. The unsorted libraries had their origin in 2 million PBMCs stored at -80 C. 5'RACE with 10-nucleotide random UMIs produced the cDNA. TCRdb re-called the 5' RACE reads with MiXCR, one entry per CDR3 protein. This table has roughly 70,000 distinct CDR3 sequences, 4% to 6% appearing once. Germline CDR1 is SGHRS and CDR2 is YFSETQ. CDR3 size: 15 residues. Of note for this clonotype: A much larger clone differs by one base, so this may be a read error.

The chain carries TRBV5-1 and TRBJ1-3, with D possibly TRBD1 on 5 matching bases. Sequenced: PBMCs. This clonotype was sampled from a woman younger than 45 with multiple sclerosis. The CDR3 DNA follows: TGCGCCAGCAGTTTGGGGGATATTGGCCGGAAAACCATATATTTT. The encoded protein is CASSLGDIGRKTIYF.